These T cell receptor beta chains were read from a single sample in a study of blood T cell repertoires in COVID-19. Some clones are missing from TCRdb's copy, which holds only in-frame ones; the method was immunoSEQ multiplex PCR. The data hold about 270,000 clones, with 86% observed a single time. Sequenced: peripheral blood. The source of these receptors is a man between 40 and 49 years old with active or convalescent COVID-19. Both conserved end residues are part of each CDR3. The D gene is left open where the match is weak. The size field is filled for only some rows; it gives once, few, many or a size class.

>TRBJ2-7|-|TRBV5-1|-|13
CASSFGSSYEQYF
TGCGCCAGCAGCTTTGGGAGCTCCTACGAGCAGTACTTC
>TRBJ2-7|-|TRBV5-6|-|12
CASSRQLYEQYF
TGTGCCAGCAGCCGACAGCTGTACGAGCAGTACTTC
>TRBJ2-1|TRBD2|TRBV19|-|15
CASSRSGGIQNEQFF
TGTGCCAGCAGTCGCTCGGGGGGAATTCAAAATGAGCAGTTCTTC
>TRBJ1-1|-|TRBV3-1/TRBV3-2|-|14
CASSQAGRNTEAFF
TGTGCCAGCAGCCAAGCTGGCCGGAACACTGAAGCTTTCTTT
>TRBJ2-7|TRBD1|TRBV10-2|-|14
CASSEKGDSYEQYF
TGCGCCAGCAGTGAGAAGGGGGACAGTTACGAGCAGTACTTC
>TRBJ2-2|-|TRBV10-2|-|17
CASAPRTGTLNTGELFF
TGCGCCAGTGCCCCCCGAACCGGGACACTAAACACCGGGGAGCTGTTTTTT
>TRBJ2-7|TRBD2|TRBV5-4|-|16
CASSLGGTSGTYEQYF
TGTGCCAGCAGCTTGGGGGGGACTAGCGGAACCTACGAGCAGTACTTC
>TRBJ1-6|TRBD1|TRBV20-1|many|13
CSASGQEGSPLHF
TGCAGTGCTAGTGGACAGGAAGGTTCACCCCTCCACTTT
>TRBJ2-5|-|TRBV7-9|-|13
CASSLMGAETQYF
TGTGCCAGCAGCTTAATGGGAGCAGAGACCCAGTACTTC
>TRBJ2-7|TRBD2|TRBV19|-|15
CASSPSSGSSYEQYF
TGTGCCAGTAGCCCTTCTAGCGGGAGCTCCTACGAGCAGTACTTC
>TRBJ2-1|TRBD2|TRBV7-9|-|14
CASSLVSGDNEQFF
TGTGCCAGCAGCTTAGTTAGCGGGGACAATGAGCAGTTCTTC
>TRBJ1-4|TRBD1|TRBV11-2|-|19
CASSLGASTFRGRVEKLFF
TGTGCCAGCAGCTTAGGAGCCTCGACCTTCAGGGGGCGGGTTGAAAAACTGTTTTTT
>TRBJ2-1|-|TRBV21-1|-|16
CASSKRRQGVVNEQFF
TGTGCCAGCAGCAAACGAAGGCAGGGGGTCGTCAATGAGCAGTTCTTC
>TRBJ1-5|-|TRBV18|-|15
CASSPLDSSNQPQHF
TGTGCCAGCTCACCACTAGACAGTAGCAATCAGCCCCAGCATTTT
>TRBJ2-3|TRBD2|TRBV5-4|-|18
CASSPRTSGGLIGDTQYF
TGTGCCAGCAGCCCACGGACTAGCGGGGGGTTGATTGGAGATACGCAGTATTTT
>TRBJ1-2|-|TRBV7-9|-|18
CASSPAEVLSSSNYGYTF
TGTGCCAGCAGCCCCGCGGAAGTTCTGAGTTCTTCAAACTATGGCTACACCTTC
>TRBJ2-3|TRBD1|TRBV11-2|-|15
CASSLLGQGANTQYF
TGTGCCAGCAGCCTACTGGGACAGGGGGCAAATACGCAGTATTTT
>TRBJ1-6|TRBD1|TRBV11-3|few|15
CASSQSFTGDSPLHF
TGTGCCAGCAGCCAATCCTTCACAGGGGATTCACCCCTCCACTTT
>TRBJ2-5|TRBD2|TRBV24-1|-|18
CATSGPGLAGGSGETQYF
TGTGCCACCAGTGGACCGGGACTAGCGGGAGGTAGTGGAGAGACCCAGTACTTC
>TRBJ1-1|-|TRBV10-2|once|13
CASKTGRNTEAFF
TGCGCCAGCAAAACAGGAAGAAACACTGAAGCTTTCTTT
>TRBJ1-6|-|TRBV5-1|-|15
CASSSNGWTNSPLHF
TGCGCCAGCAGCTCGAACGGATGGACAAATTCACCCCTCCACTTT
>TRBJ1-6|-|TRBV19|-|14
CASSIWAGNSPLHF
TGTGCCAGTAGCATTTGGGCGGGTAATTCACCCCTCCACTTT
>TRBJ2-3|TRBD2|TRBV5-4|-|15
CASSSKREGRYTQYF
TGTGCCAGCAGCTCCAAGCGGGAGGGCCGGTATACGCAGTATTTT
>TRBJ2-2|-|TRBV2|-|14
CASREGRGPGELFF
TGTGCCAGCAGGGAGGGTAGGGGGCCCGGGGAGCTGTTTTTT
>TRBJ1-1|-|TRBV10-3|-|14
CASSRGEGNTEAFF
TGTGCGTCGTCCCGGGGGGAAGGGAACACTGAAGCTTTCTTT
>TRBJ2-2|TRBD2|TRBV30|-|17
CAWSLRRRGVLTGELFF
TGTGCCTGGAGTTTGAGGCGGCGGGGGGTACTAACCGGGGAGCTGTTTTTT
>TRBJ2-1|TRBD2|TRBV6-5|once|16
CASSYDHLAGANEQFF
TGTGCCAGCAGTTACGACCACTTAGCGGGAGCCAATGAGCAGTTCTTC
>TRBJ2-5|-|TRBV6-5|-|12
CGLRPATETQYF
TGCGGCCTCAGGCCCGCCACGGAGACCCAGTACTTC
>TRBJ1-3|-|TRBV2|-|15
CASVVDSGSGNTIYF
TGTGCCAGCGTTGTGGACTCAGGATCTGGAAACACCATATATTTT
>TRBJ1-2|TRBD1|TRBV27|-|16
CASTISGTGGLYGYTF
TGTGCCAGCACCATCTCCGGGACAGGGGGCCTCTATGGCTACACCTTC
>TRBJ2-2|-|TRBV7-3|-|14
CASSPESGTGELFF
TGTGCCAGCAGCCCCGAGTCGGGGACCGGGGAGCTGTTTTTT
>TRBJ2-2|TRBD2|TRBV4-2|once|17
CASSQGTSGGAPGELFF
TGTGCCAGCAGCCAAGGGACTAGCGGGGGGGCTCCCGGGGAGCTGTTTTTT
>TRBJ2-5|TRBD2|TRBV18|-|17
CASSPRSGGADQETQYF
TGTGCCAGCTCACCCAGAAGCGGGGGGGCCGATCAAGAGACCCAGTACTTC
>TRBJ2-1|TRBD2|TRBV6-5|-|14
CATRVGGPLNEQFF
TGTGCCACCCGGGTGGGAGGGCCATTGAATGAGCAGTTCTTC
>TRBJ1-1|-|TRBV6-5|-|13
CASSYSLNTEAFF
TGTGCCAGCAGTTACTCCCTAAACACTGAAGCTTTCTTT
>TRBJ1-5|-|TRBV6-2/TRBV6-3|-|14
CASSYWLSNQPQHF
TGTGCCAGCAGTTACTGGCTTAGCAATCAGCCCCAGCATTTT
>TRBJ2-3|-|TRBV9|-|12
CASSVYTDTQYF
TGTGCCAGCAGCGTATACACAGATACGCAGTATTTT
>TRBJ2-1|TRBD1|TRBV7-3|-|16
CASSPDEGTGKYEQFF
TGTGCCAGCAGCCCCGATGAGGGGACAGGGAAGTATGAGCAGTTCTTC
>TRBJ2-3|-|TRBV29-1|-|10
CSAGTDTQYF
TGCAGCGCCGGCACAGATACGCAGTATTTT
>TRBJ2-1|TRBD1|TRBV6-1|large|13
CASSERGTGEQFF
TGTGCCAGCAGTGAAAGAGGGACAGGGGAGCAGTTCTTC
>TRBJ1-2|TRBD1|TRBV13|-|16
CASSFAPGTAAYGYTF
TGTGCCAGCAGCTTCGCCCCCGGGACAGCCGCCTATGGCTACACCTTC
>TRBJ2-7|TRBD2|TRBV5-1|-|16
CASSLGKAGGTYEQYF
TGCGCCAGCAGCTTGGGAAAAGCGGGGGGGACCTACGAGCAGTACTTC
>TRBJ2-2|-|TRBV19|-|14
CASIRAKNTGELFF
TGTGCCAGTATCAGGGCAAAGAACACCGGGGAGCTGTTTTTT
>TRBJ2-7|-|TRBV4-1|-|16
CASSQETGRRISEQYF
TGCGCCAGCAGCCAAGAAACGGGAAGAAGGATCAGCGAGCAGTACTTC
>TRBJ1-1|-|TRBV7-3|-|15
CASSLIGGSGTEAFF
TGTGCCAGCAGCTTAATCGGGGGAAGTGGCACTGAAGCTTTCTTT
>TRBJ2-1|TRBD2|TRBV3-1/TRBV3-2|-|17
CASSHLLRGLAGSEQFF
TGTGCCAGCAGCCATCTCCTAAGGGGACTAGCGGGAAGTGAGCAGTTCTTC
>TRBJ1-1|TRBD1|TRBV28|-|13
CASSLRQGEKAFF
TGTGCCAGCAGTTTAAGACAGGGAGAAAAAGCTTTCTTT
>TRBJ2-2|TRBD1|TRBV6-5|-|16
CASSYGTAISTGELFF
TGTGCCAGCAGTTACGGGACAGCTATTAGCACCGGGGAGCTGTTTTTT
>TRBJ2-1|-|TRBV7-8|-|17
CASSLDGSASSYNEQFF
TGTGCCAGCAGCTTAGATGGTAGCGCGAGCTCCTACAATGAGCAGTTCTTC
>TRBJ1-2|TRBD1|TRBV3-1/TRBV3-2|few|14
CASSPGQGAYGYTF
TGTGCCAGCAGCCCCGGACAGGGGGCCTATGGCTACACCTTC
>TRBJ2-2|TRBD1|TRBV7-2|once|15
CASSSRTGGTGELFF
TGTGCCAGCAGCTCAAGGACAGGGGGCACCGGGGAGCTGTTTTTT
>TRBJ2-2|TRBD2|TRBV4-1|-|17
CASSQVASGRNTGELFF
TGCGCCAGCAGCCAAGTGGCTAGCGGGAGGAACACCGGGGAGCTGTTTTTT
>TRBJ2-7|-|TRBV21-1|-|16
CASSKYETEDIHEQYF
TGTGCCAGCAGCAAATATGAGACAGAGGATATCCACGAGCAGTACTTC
>TRBJ2-7|-|TRBV3-1/TRBV3-2|-|15
CASSQDPGVTYEQYF
TGTGCCAGCAGCCAAGACCCGGGAGTTACCTACGAGCAGTACTTC
>TRBJ1-3|TRBD1|TRBV27|-|15
CASSLSRGLGNTIYF
TGTGCCAGCAGTTTATCCAGGGGGCTAGGAAACACCATATATTTT
>TRBJ1-1|-|TRBV6-5|-|13
CASSFRQNTEAFF
TGTGCCAGCAGTTTCCGACAGAACACTGAAGCTTTCTTT
>TRBJ2-7|TRBD1|TRBV6-5|-|13
CASSYSTGLEQYF
TGTGCCAGCAGTTACTCGACAGGGCTCGAGCAGTACTTC
>TRBJ2-5|TRBD1|TRBV7-2|-|16
CASSFWDSLGKETQYF
TGTGCCAGCAGCTTCTGGGACAGCCTGGGTAAAGAGACCCAGTACTTC
>TRBJ1-5|TRBD1|TRBV7-4|-|16
CASSLVETGLHQPQHF
TGTGCCAGCAGCTTAGTCGAGACAGGGTTGCATCAGCCCCAGCATTTT